The 23 T cell receptor beta chains below come from one sample, sequenced in a study of T cell repertoires in cytomegalovirus infection. TCRdb called the reads again in MiXCR, with one record for every CDR3 protein. In the table there are hundreds of thousands of distinct CDR3 sequences, 30% to 40% of which are singletons. Their target antigens are unknown. Sample: cultured PBMCs, taken from culture after CMV antigen stimulation. The receptors were sampled from a human donor in good health (CMV status not recorded). Some clones in this sample may be carry-over from other donors' samples.

The chain has TRBV19 and TRBJ2-5; TRBD2 matches at 10 bases. This CDR3 contains 14 residues. Germline V lookup: CDR1 LNHDA, CDR2 SQIVND (reference sequence). Trimming took 7 bases from V and 5 from J; bases not matched to a gene: 7. Here the CDR3 reads CASTPGLATETQYF. The CDR3 DNA sequence: TGTGCCAGTACGCCGGGACTAGCGACGGAGACCCAGTACTTC.

This clonotype was found a few times. The chain is built from TRBV7-2 and TRBJ2-6; D gene unclear. The ends were cut back, 1 base at V and 1 base at J, with 5 bases in the middle. This CDR3 has 15 amino acids. Germline CDR1 and CDR2: SGHTA and FQGNSA. The CDR3 region is CASSLVSSGANVLTF. In DNA form, the CDR3 reads TGTGCCAGCAGCTTAGTGAGTTCTGGGGCCAACGTCCTGACTTTC. Using reference TRBV7-2 and TRBJ2-6 for the parts outside the CDR3, the full variable domain is GAGVSQSPSNKVTEKGKDVELRCDPISGHTALYWYRQSLGQGLEFLIYFQGNSAPDKSGLPSDRFSAERTGGSVSTLTIQRTQQEDSAVYLCASSLVSSGANVLTFGAGSRLTVL.

A remark on this clonotype: Compared with germline, one end of the junction differs, possibly owing to a read error. In DNA, the CDR3 is TGTGCTAGCAGCCGGACTAGCGGGGCCCGGGAGACCCAGTACTTC. Protein sequence: CASSRTSGARETQYF. J is TRBJ2-5 and V is TRBV7-6; 12 positions match TRBD2. CDR1 is SGHVS and CDR2 is FNYEAQ in the germline V gene. This CDR3 region has 15 residues.

This chain uses TRBV7-9 with TRBJ2-3, with 11 bases matching TRBD1. The V gene's germline CDR1 is SEHNR and CDR2 FQNEAQ (reference sequence). J lost 3 bases, V lost 5 bases, and 7 bases had no gene match. There are 16 residues in the CDR3. CDR3 sequence: CASSPPGQGVTDTQYF. DNA for the CDR3: TGTGCCAGCAGCCCTCCGGGACAGGGGGTAACAGATACGCAGTATTTT.

This chain uses TRBV20-1 with TRBJ2-3, with TRBD2 identical over 11 bases. Trimming removed 5 bases from V and 1 base from J; junction bases left unmatched: 2. CDR3 length: 14 amino acids. The germline CDR1 and CDR2 sequences are DFQATT and SNEGSKA (reference sequence). The CDR3 is CSAVAGGRTDTQYF. DNA for the CDR3: TGCAGTGCTGTAGCGGGAGGGCGCACAGATACGCAGTATTTT.

V gene TRBV20-1 combines with J gene TRBJ2-2; TRBD2 matches at 8 bases. The germline CDR1 and CDR2 sequences are DFQATT and SNEGSKA (reference sequence). There are 15 residues in the CDR3. After removal of 0 bases from V and 5 bases from J, the junction contained 5 bases not matched to a gene. The CDR3: CSARDTSGNTGELFF. The CDR3 DNA sequence: TGCAGTGCTAGAGATACTAGCGGTAATACCGGGGAGCTGTTTTTT.

The sample holds many counts of this clonotype. The J gene is TRBJ2-5, the V gene TRBV7-2; D is possibly TRBD1 or TRBD2 (6 bases each). The V end lost 4 bases, the J end lost 2 bases, and 11 bases lay between the germline ends. This CDR3 spans 14 amino acids. The germline CDR1 and CDR2 sequences are SGHTA and FQGNSA. The CDR3 nucleotides read TGTGCCAGCAGCTCCGGAGGGGGACAAGAGACCCAGTACTTC. It yields the protein CASSSGGGQETQYF.

As regards this clonotype: At one of its ends the junction is not consistent with the germline gene, which may arise from a read error. J is TRBJ1-1 and V is TRBV7-2; 7 nucleotides agree with TRBD1. Germline V gene sequence: CDR1 SGHTA, CDR2 FQGNSA. The CDR3 sequence is 15 residues long. CDR3: CASSSIDRVVTEASF. CDR3 nucleotides: TGTGCCAGCAGCTCCATAGACAGGGTGGTCACTGAAGCTTCCTTT.

The rearrangement links TRBV4-2 to TRBJ2-2; D not certain. Trimming stripped 1 base from V and 6 bases from J, with 6 bases between. The CDR3 extends over 13 amino acids. Germline V CDR1 and CDR2: LGHNA, YNFKEQ. CDR3 sequence: CASSQVVAGELFF. The CDR3 DNA follows: TGTGCCAGCAGCCAAGTAGTGGCCGGGGAGCTGTTTTTT.

This sequence joins TRBV20-1 and TRBJ1-1, with D possibly TRBD1 on 5 matching bases. Trimming stripped 6 bases from V and 1 base from J, with 12 bases between. The germline CDR1 and CDR2 sequences are DFQATT and SNEGSKA (reference sequence). This CDR3 contains 13 residues. For the CDR3, the DNA is TGCAGTGCGGTAGGTGGGGCGAACACTGAAGCTTTCTTT. Amino acids: CSAVGGANTEAFF.

This clonotype has more than one count but fewer than ten. J is TRBJ2-4 and V is TRBV28; D possibly matches TRBD1 or TRBD2 (5 bases each). Trimming took 4 bases from V and 1 from J, leaving 14 bases between them. The CDR3 loop spans 16 amino acids. Germline CDR1 MDHEN, CDR2 SYDVKM. DNA of the CDR3: TGTGCCAGCAGTTCACCCGGGACCCAGGCCAAAAACATTCAGTACTTC. This sequence encodes CASSSPGTQAKNIQYF.

This clonotype was seen repeatedly, ten times or more. This chain uses TRBV27 with TRBJ1-5, with D perhaps matching TRBD1 (5 bases). Germline CDR1 and CDR2: MNHEY and SMNVEV (reference sequence). V was shortened by 8 bases and J by 2 bases, with 13 bases between the two germline ends. The length of the CDR3 is 14 residues. The CDR3 DNA reads as TGTGCCAGCGGACGGGGGGTGGGCAATCAGCCCCAGCATTTT. It yields the protein CASGRGVGNQPQHF.

The chain couples TRBV6-6 to TRBJ2-7, with 8 bases aligning to TRBD2. This CDR3 contains 15 residues. CDR1 MNHNY and CDR2 SVGAGI come from the germline V gene (reference sequence). V was clipped by 1 base and J by 1 base; unmatched bases: 3. Here the CDR3 DNA reads TGTGCCAGCAGTTACTTCGGCGGGAGGTCCTACGAGCAGTACTTC. It encodes CASSYFGGRSYEQYF.

This clonotype came up a few times. This chain links TRBV28 with TRBJ2-7; 11 nucleotides match TRBD1. This CDR3 spans 14 amino acids. The ends lost 6 bases at V and 2 bases at J; junction bases unmatched: 3. The germline V gene has CDR1 MDHEN and CDR2 SYDVKM. DNA for the CDR3: TGTGCCAGCAGAGGGACAGGGGGGACCTACGAGCAGTACTTC. Translated, it gives CASRGTGGTYEQYF. Together with reference TRBV28 and TRBJ2-7, the CDR3 gives the full variable domain: DVKVTQSSRYLVKRTGEKVFLECVQDMDHENMFWYRQDPGLGLRLIYFSYDVKMKEKGDIPEGYSVSREKKERFSLILESASTNQTSMYLCASRGTGGTYEQYFGPGTRLTVT.

This clonotype was observed once. V gene TRBV2 combines with J gene TRBJ2-2; 16 bases line up with TRBD2. V lost 3 bases and J lost 4; bases outside the gene matches: 5. CDR1 is SNHLY and CDR2 is FYNNEI in the germline V gene. The CDR3 sequence is 18 residues long. The CDR3, as DNA: TGTGCCAGCAGTGAGTTCGGGACTAGCGGGAGGGCCACCGGGGAGCTGTTTTTT. It translates to CASSEFGTSGRATGELFF.

The V gene is TRBV15, the J gene TRBJ2-7, with D possibly matching TRBD2 (5 bases). Between the trimmed V and J ends, which lost 1 base and 1 base, there was a span of 11 bases. This CDR3 has 15 residues. CDR1 is LNHNV, CDR2 YYDKDF, per germline (reference sequence). The CDR3 reads CATSRGTGPSYEQYF. The CDR3 nucleotides read TGTGCCACCAGCAGAGGGACTGGTCCTTCCTACGAGCAGTACTTC.

This clonotype was detected only once. CDR3 bases: TGCAGTGCTCTAGACAGGGGAGGACGTGGCTACACCTTC. Translation: CSALDRGGRGYTF. The gene calls are TRBV20-1 and TRBJ1-2; 8 positions agree with TRBD1. CDR3 length equals 13 residues. V trimming: 5 bases; J trimming: 7 bases; junction bases outside the gene matches: 9. In germline, CDR1 is DFQATT, CDR2 SNEGSKA (reference sequence).

In DNA form, the CDR3 reads TGTGCCACCAGCAGAGAGCGGGACTACAATGAGCAGTTCTTC. The encoded protein is CATSRERDYNEQFF. The chain uses TRBV15 and TRBJ2-1; TRBD2 is a possible D gene (6 bases). Deletions cut 0 bases from V and 3 bases from J, with 6 bases between. Germline V gene data show CDR1 as LNHNV and CDR2 as YYDKDF (reference sequence). The CDR3 is made up of 14 amino acids.

The chain is built from TRBV2 and TRBJ1-6; tentatively, D is TRBD1 (5 bases). V was clipped by 0 bases and J by 3 bases, with 15 bases between them. This CDR3 spans 18 amino acids. CDR1 is SNHLY, CDR2 FYNNEI, per germline. CDR3 loop: CASSEAQAGGDYNSPLHF. The CDR3 nucleotides read TGTGCCAGCAGTGAAGCTCAGGCTGGAGGGGACTATAATTCACCCCTCCACTTT.

This clonotype showed up just a few times. The chain couples TRBV7-4 to TRBJ1-4; D might be TRBD1 (5 bases). The ends were cut back, 6 bases at V and 7 bases at J, with 9 bases in the middle. In germline, CDR1 is SGHVT, CDR2 SQSDAQ. The CDR3 has 12 amino acids. The DNA of the CDR3 is TGTGCCAGCAGGTCGAGGGGTGAAAAACTGTTTTTT. Its protein product is CASRSRGEKLFF.

This clonotype was observed a few times. The V and J genes are TRBV24-1 and TRBJ2-7; D gene ambiguous. V was clipped by 8 bases and J by 7 bases, with 8 bases between them. CDR1 is KGHDR, CDR2 SFDVKD, per germline. The CDR3 runs 10 residues. The CDR3 region is CATTRGEQYV. The CDR3 DNA sequence: TGTGCCACCACGAGAGGAGAGCAGTACGTC.

The J gene is TRBJ2-1, the V gene TRBV29-1; D might be TRBD2 (7 bases). The V end was cut by 5 bases, the J end by 14 bases, with 16 bases between. The CDR3 spans 11 residues. CDR1 and CDR2 from the germline V gene are SQVTM and ANQGSEA. Here the CDR3 DNA reads TGCAGCGTTATGGTGGGGGAGGGGGAGTTCTTC. Amino acids: CSVMVGEGEFF.

This clonotype was detected a few times. The chain employs TRBV19 and TRBJ2-3; D not resolved. V was pared by 1 base and J by 0 bases, with 8 bases between. CDR3 length equals 15 residues. Per the germline V gene, CDR1 is LNHDA and CDR2 is SQIVND (reference sequence). In DNA, the CDR3 is TGTGCCAGTAGTATAGTGGCGGCAAGCACAGATACGCAGTATTTT. It encodes CASSIVAASTDTQYF. Based on the CDR3 plus reference TRBV19 and TRBJ2-3, the full variable domain is DGGITQSPKYLFRKEGQNVTLSCEQNLNHDAMYWYRQDPGQGLRLIYYSQIVNDFQKGDIAEGYSVSREKKESFPLTVTSAQKNPTAFYLCASSIVAASTDTQYFGPGTRLTVL.